Below are 22 T cell receptor beta chains sequenced from a single sample in a study of T cells in Graves' hyperthyroidism and ophthalmopathy. It was RNA transcripts that yielded the amplified TCR beta CDR3 regions. Initially, a first-round RT-PCR of the TCR CDR3 employed the HTBI primer set. MiXCR, run by TCRdb on the multiplex PCR reads, gives a single entry per CDR3 protein. The repertoire has about 260,000 distinct CDR3 sequences, about 25% of them found once; the top ten carry around 30%. Sequencing input: blood. These TCRs come from a man aged 35-49 years with Graves' hyperthyroidism that later progressed to Graves' ophthalmopathy.

At least ten counts were recorded for this clonotype. This chain links TRBV15 with TRBJ1-5; 8 positions agree with TRBD1. V lost 9 bases, J lost 3 bases, and 10 bases stayed unmatched. Germline loops: CDR1 LNHNV, CDR2 YYDKDF (reference sequence). CDR3 length: 15 amino acids. DNA for the CDR3: TGTGCCACATCACAGGGGGACACTCTCAATCAGCCCCAGCATTTT. Translation: CATSQGDTLNQPQHF.

The chain combines TRBV28 with TRBJ1-6, with D possibly being TRBD1 (5 bases). The germline V and J ends were trimmed by 7 bases and 5 bases, with 15 bases remaining between them. CDR1 and CDR2 (germline): MDHEN, SYDVKM. The CDR3 has 15 residues. The DNA of the CDR3 is TGTGCCAGCATGCGGTACAGGTCGAATAATTCACCCCTCCACTTT. The encoded protein is CASMRYRSNNSPLHF.

The chain uses TRBV5-1 and TRBJ1-2; D perhaps matches TRBD1 (5 bases). Germline V gene sequence: CDR1 SGHRS, CDR2 YFSETQ. V lost 4 bases and J 1 base, leaving 11 bases between the germline ends. The CDR3 extends over 14 amino acids. The DNA of the CDR3 is TGCGCCAGCAGCCGAGGGGACGGTAACTATGGCTACACCTTC. This sequence encodes CASSRGDGNYGYTF.

This clonotype was counted ten times or more. The gene calls are TRBV6-1 and TRBJ2-2; D is unclear. V gave up 3 bases and J gave up 1 base, with 18 bases separating them. Germline V CDR1 and CDR2: MNHNS, SASEGT. The CDR3 extends over 18 amino acids. CDR3 sequence (DNA): TGTGCCAGCAGTGAGACCCCCTCCCGGGCGGAGAACACCGGGGAGCTGTTTTTT. Its protein product is CASSETPSRAENTGELFF.

As DNA, the CDR3 is TGTGCCAGCAGTTACTCTTCTGACGAGCAGTACTTC. It specifies CASSYSSDEQYF. V gene TRBV6-2 or TRBV6-3 combines with J gene TRBJ2-7; no firm D call. Germline V gene sequence: CDR1 MNHEY, CDR2 SVGEGT. The CDR3 is 12 amino acids. Between the trimmed V and J ends, which lost 0 bases and 5 bases, there was a span of 5 bases.

This clonotype was detected many times. CDR3 bases: TGCAGTGCTAGAGATAGCGGGGAAGCCAAAAACATTCAGTACTTC. Translating it yields CSARDSGEAKNIQYF. This rearrangement joins TRBV20-1 to TRBJ2-4, with 8 bases fitting TRBD2. This CDR3 region has 15 residues. The V gene end was trimmed by 0 bases and the J gene end by 0 bases; junction bases not matched to a gene: 1. Germline V gene data show CDR1 as DFQATT and CDR2 as SNEGSKA (reference sequence).

V gene TRBV19 combines with J gene TRBJ1-2; D possibly corresponds to TRBD1 (6 bases). Per germline, CDR1 LNHDA and CDR2 SQIVND (reference sequence). The CDR3 is 14 amino acids. Trimming stripped 9 bases from V and 2 bases from J, with 16 bases between. The CDR3 loop is CASLPGARNYGYTF. The CDR3 coding sequence is TGTGCCAGCCTGCCGGGGGCGAGAAACTATGGCTACACCTTC.

In this sample, this clonotype turned up many times. The CDR3 loop reads CSARSQGLNSPLHF. The CDR3 DNA reads TGCAGTGCTAGATCACAGGGTCTGAATTCACCCCTCCACTTT. The V and J genes are TRBV20-1 and TRBJ1-6; TRBD1 is a possible D gene (6 bases). Germline V gene lookup returns CDR1 DFQATT and CDR2 SNEGSKA (reference sequence). Trimming took 2 bases from V and 7 from J, leaving 12 bases between them. This CDR3 is built from 14 residues.

This clonotype was seen ten or more times. The rearrangement joins TRBV10-3 to TRBJ2-5; 10 bases agree with TRBD1. With V trimmed by 2 bases and J by 6 bases, 9 bases remained unmatched. The germline CDR1 and CDR2 sequences are ENHRY and SYGVKD. The CDR3 is 16 residues long. The CDR3 nucleotides read TGTGCCATCAGTGAGGCCGGGACAGGGGACACAAAGACCCAGTACTTC. Its translation is CAISEAGTGDTKTQYF.

This clonotype has ten or more counts. The chain uses TRBV11-2 and TRBJ2-2; D tentatively fits TRBD1 or TRBD2 (6 bases each). Per the germline V gene, CDR1 is SGHAT and CDR2 is FQNNGV. The V and J ends lost 3 bases and 6 bases respectively, with 17 bases between them. CDR3 length: 16 amino acids. The CDR3 nucleotides read TGTGCCAGCAGCTTCGGAGGGGGATTTGGGGCCGGGGAGCTGTTTTTT. Encoded protein: CASSFGGGFGAGELFF.

The chain employs TRBV20-1 and TRBJ1-1; D not resolved. Germline loops: CDR1 DFQATT, CDR2 SNEGSKA (reference sequence). Trimming pared 2 bases from V and 1 base from J, leaving 14 bases between. This CDR3 has 15 residues. The CDR3 here is CSARSLFRGNTEAFF. Written as DNA, the CDR3 is TGCAGTGCTAGATCTCTATTTCGGGGGAACACTGAAGCTTTCTTT.

This clonotype has at least ten counts. The chain is built from TRBV29-1 and TRBJ2-5; TRBD1 aligns across 9 bases. From germline, CDR1 is SQVTM and CDR2 ANQGSEA. The CDR3 loop spans 13 amino acids. The V gene end was trimmed by 5 bases and the J gene end by 5 bases; junction bases not matched to a gene: 6. The CDR3 protein is CSVTGQGLETQYF. CDR3 nucleotide sequence: TGCAGCGTTACAGGACAGGGGTTGGAGACCCAGTACTTC.

This clonotype was detected many times. This chain connects TRBV9 to TRBJ2-4; weak D call: TRBD2 (6 bases). The V end was cut by 0 bases, the J end by 8 bases, with 9 bases between. The CDR3 totals 13 residues. Germline CDR1 is SGDLS and CDR2 is YYNGEE. The CDR3, as DNA: TGTGCCAGCAGCGTAGTGGGGGGAGACATTCAGTACTTC. This sequence encodes CASSVVGGDIQYF.

This clonotype was seen ten or more times. This CDR3 reads CASSEDRGEQYF. Written as DNA, the CDR3 is TGTGCCAGCAGCGAGGACAGGGGCGAGCAGTACTTC. V usage is TRBV13 and J usage is TRBJ2-7, with 9 bases lining up with TRBD1. The V gene end was trimmed by 5 bases and the J gene end by 6 bases; junction bases not matched to a gene: 2. There are 12 residues in the CDR3. Germline values: CDR1 PRHDT, CDR2 FYEKMQ (reference sequence).

CDR3 loop: CASSPQTGTYEQYF. The CDR3 DNA reads TGTGCCAGCAGTCCCCAGACAGGGACCTACGAGCAGTACTTC. The chain recombines TRBV6-1 with TRBJ2-7, with 7 bases aligning to TRBD1. The junction had 6 bases not matched to a gene; V was cut back by 5 bases and J by 2 bases. This CDR3 is 14 amino acids long. Germline CDR1 is MNHNS and CDR2 is SASEGT.

At least ten counts were recorded for this clonotype. This chain links TRBV6-5 with TRBJ1-5; D remains unclear. The ends were cut back, 5 bases at V and 7 bases at J, with 12 bases in the middle. The CDR3 is made up of 13 amino acids. Germline CDR1 MNHEY, CDR2 SVGAGI. The CDR3 sequence is CASSLRAQQPQHF. CDR3 DNA sequence: TGTGCCAGCAGTCTCCGGGCCCAACAGCCCCAGCATTTT.

Ten or more counts support this clonotype. This chain connects TRBV6-1 to TRBJ1-5; 8 positions match TRBD1. Germline-derived CDR1 and CDR2 are MNHNS and SASEGT. The CDR3 contains 15 residues. V was clipped by 7 bases and J by 4 bases; unmatched bases: 9. CDR3 amino acids: CASIYGGTGNQPQHF. In nucleotides, the CDR3 is TGTGCCAGCATCTACGGGGGGACAGGTAATCAGCCCCAGCATTTT.

This clonotype was seen at least ten times. The chain employs TRBV6-1 and TRBJ2-7; D may correspond to TRBD1 or TRBD2 (5 bases each). CDR1 and CDR2 (germline): MNHNS, SASEGT. V was trimmed by 5 bases and J by 2 bases, leaving 13 bases between them. This CDR3 has 14 amino acids. The DNA of the CDR3 is TGTGCCAGCAGTCAAAGGGACCGACCCTACGAGCAGTACTTC. This sequence encodes CASSQRDRPYEQYF.

This clonotype was recorded many times. This chain joins TRBV7-9 and TRBJ2-5; no clear D. CDR3 length: 15 amino acids. Trimming removed 2 bases from V and 4 bases from J, with 14 bases in between. CDR1 and CDR2 from the germline V gene are SEHNR and FQNEAQ (reference sequence). The CDR3 is CASSLRPGTPETQYF. Written as DNA, the CDR3 is TGTGCCAGCAGCTTAAGACCAGGAACCCCAGAGACCCAGTACTTC.

This clonotype was seen at least ten times. The V call is TRBV5-6, the J call TRBJ2-7; D is possibly TRBD1 (6 bases). V lost 1 base and J lost 1, with 15 bases in between. The CDR3 runs to 16 residues. CDR1 SGHDT and CDR2 YYEEEE come from the germline V gene. The CDR3 region is CASSLFGQQTSYEQYF. DNA of the CDR3: TGTGCCAGCAGCTTGTTTGGACAGCAAACTTCCTACGAGCAGTACTTC. Drawing the rest from reference TRBV5-6 and TRBJ2-7, the complete variable domain is DAGVTQSPTHLIKTRGQQVTLRCSPKSGHDTVSWYQQALGQGPQFIFQYYEEEERQRGNFPDRFSGHQFPNYSSELNVNALLLGDSALYLCASSLFGQQTSYEQYFGPGTRLTVT.

At least ten counts were recorded for this clonotype. The chain joins TRBV11-2 to TRBJ2-7; D may be TRBD1 (5 bases). Germline assignment: CDR1 SGHAT and CDR2 FQNNGV. V was pared by 0 bases and J by 2 bases, with 14 bases between. The CDR3 contains 16 residues. Here the CDR3 reads CASSLDNTGHPYEQYF. CDR3 nucleotides: TGTGCCAGCAGCTTAGATAACACAGGACACCCCTACGAGCAGTACTTC.

This clonotype has at least ten counts. This chain connects TRBV6-5 to TRBJ1-2; D uncertain. Deletions cut 1 base from V and 4 bases from J, with 7 bases between. CDR1 is MNHEY and CDR2 is SVGAGI in the germline V gene. This CDR3 contains 13 residues. This CDR3 is CASSYLLGYGYTF. For the CDR3, the DNA is TGTGCCAGCAGTTACTTGCTGGGCTATGGCTACACCTTC.